This TCR beta chain derives from a study of CD8+ T cells in alopecia areata. As to treatment: oral pan-JAK inhibitor, 5-10 mg twice daily. Note on this clone: Its antigen remains unknown.

The germline CDR1 and CDR2 sequences are SGHDT and YYEEEE. This CDR3 has 14 residues. The junction had 2 bases not matched to a gene; V was cut back by 1 base and J by 3 bases. Findings and caveats of the study: The study found that many expanded lesional clones persisted in scalp and blood during tofacitinib.

RNA extraction was followed by reverse transcription into cDNA, which acted as the sequencing template. Profiled with immunoSEQ multiplex PCR; TCRdb holds only in-frame clones, not every one. The sample carries 140,000 to 150,000 clones, 45% to 60% recorded once. This TCR came from a human donor with alopecia areata. Here the sequenced sample was CD8+ T cells sorted from blood, taken at week 4, from a patient treated with tofacitinib. The chain joins TRBV5-6 to TRBJ1-2; 8 positions match TRBD1. The CDR3 protein is CASSLPGQDYGYTF. The CDR3 region has the DNA TGTGCCAGCAGCTTGCCGGGACAGGACTATGGCTACACCTTC.